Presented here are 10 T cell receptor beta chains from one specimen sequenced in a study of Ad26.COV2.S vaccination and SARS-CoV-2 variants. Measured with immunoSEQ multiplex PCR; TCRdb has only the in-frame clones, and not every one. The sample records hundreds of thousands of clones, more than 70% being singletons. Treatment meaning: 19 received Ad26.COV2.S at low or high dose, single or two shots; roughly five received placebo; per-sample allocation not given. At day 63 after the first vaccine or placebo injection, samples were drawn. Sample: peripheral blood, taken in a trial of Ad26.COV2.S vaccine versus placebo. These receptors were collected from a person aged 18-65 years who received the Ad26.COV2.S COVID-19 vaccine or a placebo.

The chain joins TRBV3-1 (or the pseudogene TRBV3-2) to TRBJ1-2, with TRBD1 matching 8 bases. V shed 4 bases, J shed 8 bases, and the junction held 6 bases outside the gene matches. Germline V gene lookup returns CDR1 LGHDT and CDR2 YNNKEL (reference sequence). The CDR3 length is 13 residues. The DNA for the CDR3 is TGTGCCAGCAGCCGGACAGGGCTGGGGGGCTACACCTTC. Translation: CASSRTGLGGYTF.

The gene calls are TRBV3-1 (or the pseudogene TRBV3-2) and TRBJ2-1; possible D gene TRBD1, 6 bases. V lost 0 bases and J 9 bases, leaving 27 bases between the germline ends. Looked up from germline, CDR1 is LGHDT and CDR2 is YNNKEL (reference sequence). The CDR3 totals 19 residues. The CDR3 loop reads CASSQEVSPGHLRSFEQFF. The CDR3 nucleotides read TGTGCCAGCAGCCAAGAAGTATCGCCGGGACACCTCCGGTCCTTTGAGCAGTTCTTC.

The DNA for the CDR3 is TGTGCCAGTAGTATGGGGTCAGTGTGGCACTACGAGCAGTACTTC. It codes for CASSMGSVWHYEQYF. This chain connects TRBV19 to TRBJ2-7; no definite D call. The V gene's germline CDR1 is LNHDA and CDR2 SQIVND (reference sequence). The CDR3 totals 15 residues. Trimming removed 3 bases from V and 3 bases from J, with 15 bases in between.

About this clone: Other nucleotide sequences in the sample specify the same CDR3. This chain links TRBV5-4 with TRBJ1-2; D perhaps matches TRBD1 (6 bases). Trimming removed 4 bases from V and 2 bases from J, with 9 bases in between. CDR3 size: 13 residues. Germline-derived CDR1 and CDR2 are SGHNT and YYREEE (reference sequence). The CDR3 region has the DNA TGTGCCAGCAGCCCGGACAGAAACTATGGCTACACCTTC. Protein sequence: CASSPDRNYGYTF.

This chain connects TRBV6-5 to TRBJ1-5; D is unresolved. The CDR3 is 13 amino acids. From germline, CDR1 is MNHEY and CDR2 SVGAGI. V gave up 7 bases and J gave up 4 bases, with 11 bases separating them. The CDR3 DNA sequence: TGTGCCAGCATGCAACAGTTTAATCAGCCCCAGCATTTT. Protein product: CASMQQFNQPQHF.

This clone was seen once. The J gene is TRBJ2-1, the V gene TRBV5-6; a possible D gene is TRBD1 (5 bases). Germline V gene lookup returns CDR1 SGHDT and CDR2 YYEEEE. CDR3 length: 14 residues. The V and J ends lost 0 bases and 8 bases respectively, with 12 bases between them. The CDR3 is CASSLDRPLDEQFF. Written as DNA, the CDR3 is TGTGCCAGCAGCTTGGACAGGCCCCTCGATGAGCAGTTCTTC.

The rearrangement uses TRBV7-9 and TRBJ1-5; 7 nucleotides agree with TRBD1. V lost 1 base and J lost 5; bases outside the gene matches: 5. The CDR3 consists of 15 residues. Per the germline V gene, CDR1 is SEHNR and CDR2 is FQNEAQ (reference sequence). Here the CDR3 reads CASSLGDSNHQPQHF. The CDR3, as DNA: TGTGCCAGCAGCTTAGGGGACAGTAACCATCAGCCCCAGCATTTT. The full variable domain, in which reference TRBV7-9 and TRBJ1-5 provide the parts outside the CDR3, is DTGVSQNPRHKITKRGQNVTFRCDPISEHNRLYWYRQTLGQGPEFLTYFQNEAQLEKSRLLSDRFSAERPKGSFSTLEIQRTEQGDSAMYLCASSLGDSNHQPQHFGDGTRLSIL.

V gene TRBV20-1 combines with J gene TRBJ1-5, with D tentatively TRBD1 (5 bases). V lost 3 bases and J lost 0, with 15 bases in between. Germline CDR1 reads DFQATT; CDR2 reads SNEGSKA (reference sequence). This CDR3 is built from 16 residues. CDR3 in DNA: TGCAGTGCTAGTGTGACAGCAACTTATAGCAATCAGCCCCAGCATTTT. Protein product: CSASVTATYSNQPQHF.

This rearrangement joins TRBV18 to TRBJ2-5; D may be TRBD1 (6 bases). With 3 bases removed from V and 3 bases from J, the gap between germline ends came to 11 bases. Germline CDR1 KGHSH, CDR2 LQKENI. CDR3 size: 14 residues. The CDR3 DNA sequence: TGTGCCAGCTCACCTACCCACAGGGAAGAGACCCAGTACTTC. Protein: CASSPTHREETQYF.

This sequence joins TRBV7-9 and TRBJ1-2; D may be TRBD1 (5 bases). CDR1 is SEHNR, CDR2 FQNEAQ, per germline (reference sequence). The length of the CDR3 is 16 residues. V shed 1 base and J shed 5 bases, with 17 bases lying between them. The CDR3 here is CASSLVQSPGGYGYTF. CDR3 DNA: TGTGCCAGCAGCTTAGTACAGAGCCCCGGGGGATATGGCTACACCTTC.